This TCR beta chain was captured in a study of OX40 agonist ivuxolimab in advanced cancers. Losses at the gene ends were 7 bases for V and 3 bases for J; bases not matched to a gene: 7. This CDR3 spans 15 amino acids. Germline lookup yields CDR1 LNHDA and CDR2 SQIVND (reference sequence). The table came from immunoSEQ multiplex PCR; TCRdb's copy has only in-frame clones and leaves some out. The sample holds about 75,000 clones, 80% to 90% seen once. There are a few counts of this clone. The V and J genes are TRBV19 and TRBJ1-5; 9 nucleotides match TRBD1. The receptor's source is an adult with an advanced solid tumor such as melanoma, head and neck, liver or kidney cancer. The sample in question was CD4+ or CD8+ T cells sorted from blood, obtained in a trial of the OX40 agonist ivuxolimab. CDR3 protein: CASKKDRGLNQPQHF. As DNA, the CDR3 is TGTGCCAGTAAGAAGGACAGGGGCCTCAATCAGCCCCAGCATTTT.